The 5 T cell receptor beta chains presented below share a single source sample, sequenced in a study of monozygotic twins with inflammatory bowel disease. With the 5' RACE reads reprocessed, TCRdb shows one record per CDR3 protein and no DNA. The listing records just over 300,000 distinct CDR3 sequences. The sample was blood. The receptors derive from a human donor with ulcerative colitis or Crohn's disease, or a healthy co-twin of an affected twin (not recorded which).

The chain employs TRBV29-1 and TRBJ1-1. Germline V gene lookup returns CDR1 SQVTM and CDR2 ANQGSEA. The length of the CDR3 is 14 residues. CDR3 region: CSVVGTGVGTEAFF. The full variable domain, with the rest looked up from reference TRBV29-1 and TRBJ1-1, is SAVISQKPSRDICQRGTSLTIQCQVDSQVTMMFWYRQQPGQSLTLIATANQGSEATYESGFVIDKFPISRPNLTFSTLTVSNMSPEDSSIYLCSVVGTGVGTEAFFGQGTRLTVV.

CDR3: CASSFHVLNEQFF. V usage is TRBV28 and J usage is TRBJ2-1. Germline V gene lookup returns CDR1 MDHEN and CDR2 SYDVKM. There are 13 residues in the CDR3.

The chain employs TRBV27 and TRBJ2-7; the TRBD2 assignment by TCRdb is unverifiable without DNA. The CDR3 has 16 residues. Looked up from germline, CDR1 is MNHEY and CDR2 is SMNVEV (reference sequence). The CDR3 region is CASSPRSGLSSYEQYF.

This chain joins TRBV5-1 and TRBJ2-3; the TRBD1 assignment by TCRdb is unverifiable without DNA. The CDR3 covers 15 residues. The germline V gene encodes CDR1 SGHRS and CDR2 YFSETQ. CDR3 in amino acids: CASSVGTTSTDTQYF.

The chain carries TRBV5-1 and TRBJ1-1. The CDR3 extends over 14 amino acids. CDR1 SGHRS and CDR2 YFSETQ come from the germline V gene. The CDR3 is CASSLVGENTEAFF.